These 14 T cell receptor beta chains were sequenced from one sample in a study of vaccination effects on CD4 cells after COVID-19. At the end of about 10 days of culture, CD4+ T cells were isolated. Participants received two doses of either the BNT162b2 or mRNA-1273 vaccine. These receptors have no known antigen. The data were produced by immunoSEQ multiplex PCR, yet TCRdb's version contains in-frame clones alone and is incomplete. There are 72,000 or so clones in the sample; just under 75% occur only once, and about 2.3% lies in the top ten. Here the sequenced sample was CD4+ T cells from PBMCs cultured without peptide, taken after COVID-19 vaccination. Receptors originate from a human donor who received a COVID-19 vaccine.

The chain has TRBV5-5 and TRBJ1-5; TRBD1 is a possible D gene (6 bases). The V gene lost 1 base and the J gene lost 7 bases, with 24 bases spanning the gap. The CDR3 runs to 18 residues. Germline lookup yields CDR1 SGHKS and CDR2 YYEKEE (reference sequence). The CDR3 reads CASSLFTTLQGGEQPQHF. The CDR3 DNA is TGTGCCAGCAGCTTGTTCACTACCCTACAGGGAGGAGAGCAGCCCCAGCATTTT.

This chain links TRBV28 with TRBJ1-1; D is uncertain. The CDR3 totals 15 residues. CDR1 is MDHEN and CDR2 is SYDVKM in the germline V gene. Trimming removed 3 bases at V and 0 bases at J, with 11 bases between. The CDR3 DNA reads TGTGCCAGCAGTTTCCCCCCGGGGATGAACACTGAAGCTTTCTTT. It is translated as CASSFPPGMNTEAFF.

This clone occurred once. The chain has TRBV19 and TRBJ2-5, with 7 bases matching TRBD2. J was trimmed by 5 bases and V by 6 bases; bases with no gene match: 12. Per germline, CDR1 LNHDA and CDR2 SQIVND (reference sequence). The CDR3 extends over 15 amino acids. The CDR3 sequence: CASSTPGLGRETQYF. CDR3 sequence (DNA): TGTGCCAGTAGCACCCCCGGACTAGGCCGGGAGACCCAGTACTTC.

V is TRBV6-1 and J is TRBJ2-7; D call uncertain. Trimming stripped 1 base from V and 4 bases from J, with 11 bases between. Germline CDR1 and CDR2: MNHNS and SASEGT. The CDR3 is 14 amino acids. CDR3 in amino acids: CASSEGWVWYEQYV. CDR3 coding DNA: TGTGCCAGCAGTGAAGGTTGGGTTTGGTACGAGCAGTACGTC.

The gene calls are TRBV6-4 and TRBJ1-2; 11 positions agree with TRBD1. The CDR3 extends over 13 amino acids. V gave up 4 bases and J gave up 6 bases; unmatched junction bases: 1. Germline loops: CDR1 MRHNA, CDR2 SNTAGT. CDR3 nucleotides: TGTGCCAGCAGTGCGGGACAGGGGGATGGCTACACCTTC. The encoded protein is CASSAGQGDGYTF.

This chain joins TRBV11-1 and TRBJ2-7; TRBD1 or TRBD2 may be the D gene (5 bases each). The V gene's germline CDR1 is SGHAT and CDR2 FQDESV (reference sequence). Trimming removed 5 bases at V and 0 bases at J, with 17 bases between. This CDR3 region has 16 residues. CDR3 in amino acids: CASSRSGTGSSYEQYV. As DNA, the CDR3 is TGTGCCAGCAGCAGATCCGGGACCGGTAGCTCCTACGAGCAGTACGTC.

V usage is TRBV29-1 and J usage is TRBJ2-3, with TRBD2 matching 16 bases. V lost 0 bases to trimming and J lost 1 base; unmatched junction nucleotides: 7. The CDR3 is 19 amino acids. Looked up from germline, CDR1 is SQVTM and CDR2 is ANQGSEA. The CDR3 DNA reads TGCAGCGTTGAAGATCCCTGGGGACTAGCGGGGGGGGGCACAGATACGCAGTATTTT. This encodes CSVEDPWGLAGGGTDTQYF.

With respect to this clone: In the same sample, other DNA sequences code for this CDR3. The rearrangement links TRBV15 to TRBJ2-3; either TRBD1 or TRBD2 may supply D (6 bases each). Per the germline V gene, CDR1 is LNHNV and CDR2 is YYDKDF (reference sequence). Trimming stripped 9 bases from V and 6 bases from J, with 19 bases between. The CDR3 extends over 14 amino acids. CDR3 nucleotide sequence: TGTGCCACTGGGGGAGCGGCCGGGGGCGATACGCAGTATTTT. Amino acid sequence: CATGGAAGGDTQYF.

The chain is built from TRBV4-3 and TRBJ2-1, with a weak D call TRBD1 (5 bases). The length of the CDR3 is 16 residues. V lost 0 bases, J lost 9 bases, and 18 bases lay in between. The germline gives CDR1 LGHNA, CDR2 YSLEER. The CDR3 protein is CASSQEVGRVRGEQFF. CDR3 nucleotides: TGCGCCAGCAGCCAAGAAGTGGGCAGGGTAAGGGGTGAGCAGTTCTTC.

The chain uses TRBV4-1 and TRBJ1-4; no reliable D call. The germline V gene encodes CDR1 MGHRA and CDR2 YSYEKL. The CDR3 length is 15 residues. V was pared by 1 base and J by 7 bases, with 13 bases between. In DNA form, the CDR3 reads TGCGCCAGCAGCCAAGTGGGCACCGGCGGTGAAAAACTGTTTTTT. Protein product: CASSQVGTGGEKLFF.

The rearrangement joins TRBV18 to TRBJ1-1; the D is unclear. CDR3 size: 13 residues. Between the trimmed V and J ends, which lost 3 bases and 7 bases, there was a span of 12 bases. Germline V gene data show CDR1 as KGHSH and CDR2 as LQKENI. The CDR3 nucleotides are TGTGCCAGCTCACCCACCGCGGGATATGAAGCTTTCTTT. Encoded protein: CASSPTAGYEAFF.

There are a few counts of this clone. The CDR3 DNA is TGTGCCAGCAGCGGGGGGACTGTATTGGGCAATCAGCCCCAGCATTTT. Protein sequence: CASSGGTVLGNQPQHF. V is TRBV5-8 and J is TRBJ1-5; D perhaps matches TRBD1 (5 bases). Germline CDR1 and CDR2: SGHTS and YDEGEE. The CDR3 spans 16 residues. V was shortened by 4 bases and J by 2 bases, with 16 bases between the two germline ends.

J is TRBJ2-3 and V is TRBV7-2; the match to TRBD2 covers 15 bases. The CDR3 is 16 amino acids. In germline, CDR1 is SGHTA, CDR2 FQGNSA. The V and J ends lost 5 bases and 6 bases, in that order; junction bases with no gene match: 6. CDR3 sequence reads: CASSRGLAGGLDTQYF. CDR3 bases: TGTGCCAGCAGCCGTGGACTAGCGGGGGGGTTGGATACGCAGTATTTT.

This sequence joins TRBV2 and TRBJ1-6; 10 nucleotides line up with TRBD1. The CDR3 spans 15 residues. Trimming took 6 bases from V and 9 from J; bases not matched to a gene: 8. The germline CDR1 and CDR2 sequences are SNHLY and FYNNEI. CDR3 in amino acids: CASRAQDRGRSPLHF. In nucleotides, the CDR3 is TGTGCCAGCAGGGCACAAGACAGGGGGCGTTCACCCCTCCACTTT.